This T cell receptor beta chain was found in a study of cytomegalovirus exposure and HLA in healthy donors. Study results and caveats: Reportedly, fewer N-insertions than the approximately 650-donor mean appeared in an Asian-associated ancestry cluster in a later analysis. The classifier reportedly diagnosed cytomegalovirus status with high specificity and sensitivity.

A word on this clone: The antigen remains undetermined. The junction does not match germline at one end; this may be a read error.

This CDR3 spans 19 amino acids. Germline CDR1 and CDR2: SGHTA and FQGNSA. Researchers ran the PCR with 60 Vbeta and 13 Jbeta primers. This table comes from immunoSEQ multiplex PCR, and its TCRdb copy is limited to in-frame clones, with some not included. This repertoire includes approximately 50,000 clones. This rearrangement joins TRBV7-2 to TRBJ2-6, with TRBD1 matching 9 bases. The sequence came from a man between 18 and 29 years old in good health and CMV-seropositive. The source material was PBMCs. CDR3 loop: CASSLRTGAPYSGANVPTF. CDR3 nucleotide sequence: TGTGCCAGCAGCTTAAGGACAGGGGCTCCCTACTCTGGGGCCAACGTCCCGACTTTC.